This section outlines one T cell receptor beta chain sequence together with its context. Its antigen is as yet unknown. Libraries were prepared by immunoSEQ multiplex PCR; TCRdb keeps only in-frame clonotypes and omits some of them. The table lists under 35,000 clones, roughly 90% of them singletons, with 33% in the top ten. This sample is drawn from a study of OX40 agonist ivuxolimab in advanced cancers. At the level of the study: Patients receiving dose escalation had hepatocellular carcinoma, melanoma, renal cell or head and neck cancer. Averaging about 60 years in age, with a range of about 23 to 90, the cohort was 82.7% male.

Whole-study findings and limits: Certain nonresponders additionally had low normalized T-cell clonal expansion. Clonal expansion was seen in CD4+ and CD8+ blood T cells by week 6 at 0.1 to 3.0 mg/kg.

Germline CDR1 and CDR2: MNHNY and SVGAGI (reference sequence). Trimming pared 6 bases from V and 3 bases from J, leaving 21 bases between. The CDR3 spans 16 residues. This TCR came from an adult with an advanced solid tumor such as melanoma, head and neck, liver or kidney cancer. V usage is TRBV6-6 and J usage is TRBJ2-7; D not certain. The source was CD4+ or CD8+ T cells sorted from blood, collected in a trial of the OX40 agonist ivuxolimab. The CDR3 reads CASRVNGGPINYEQYF. The DNA of the CDR3 is TGTGCCAGCAGGGTCAACGGCGGACCGATAAACTACGAGCAGTACTTC.